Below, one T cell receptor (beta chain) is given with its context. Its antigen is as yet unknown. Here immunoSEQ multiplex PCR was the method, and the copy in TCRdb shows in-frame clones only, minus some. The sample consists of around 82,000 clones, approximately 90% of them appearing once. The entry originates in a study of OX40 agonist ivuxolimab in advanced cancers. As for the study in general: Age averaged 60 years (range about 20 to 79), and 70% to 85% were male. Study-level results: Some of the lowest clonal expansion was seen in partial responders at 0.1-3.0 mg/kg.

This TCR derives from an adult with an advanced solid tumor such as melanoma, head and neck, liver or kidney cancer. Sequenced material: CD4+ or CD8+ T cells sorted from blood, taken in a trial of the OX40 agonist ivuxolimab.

CDR3 in amino acids: CASSVGRSSGNTIYF. As DNA, the CDR3 is TGTGCCAGCAGCGTAGGACGGAGCTCTGGAAACACCATATATTTT. The chain is built from TRBV9 and TRBJ1-3; D gene uncertain. Looked up from germline, CDR1 is SGDLS and CDR2 is YYNGEE. V was shortened by 0 bases and J by 0 bases, with 7 bases between the two germline ends. This CDR3 region has 15 residues. The complete variable domain, with remaining parts taken from reference TRBV9 and TRBJ1-3, reads DSGVTQTPKHLITATGQRVTLRCSPRSGDLSVYWYQQSLDQGLQFLIQYYNGEERAKGNILERFSAQQFPDLHSELNLSSLELGDSALYFCASSVGRSSGNTIYFGEGSWLTVV.